This passage covers 30 T cell receptor beta chains from one sample sequenced in a study of blood T cell repertoires in COVID-19. Method: immunoSEQ multiplex PCR; TCRdb's copy keeps in-frame clones and lacks some. This sample carries approximately 200,000 clones, 80% to 85% of them seen once, and the ten largest clones take 6% to 8%. The source material was PBMCs or T cells enriched from blood (not recorded which). These TCRs come from a man aged 35-49 years who had recovered from COVID-19.

In nucleotides, the CDR3 is TGTGCCAGTAGTAGGACACGAAGCTCCTACGAGCAGTACTTC. Translation gives CASSRTRSSYEQYF. V gene TRBV19 combines with J gene TRBJ2-7; TRBD1 might be the D (5 bases). Per germline, CDR1 LNHDA and CDR2 SQIVND (reference sequence). This CDR3 spans 14 amino acids. With 4 bases removed from V and 0 bases from J, the gap between germline ends came to 10 bases.

The genes are TRBV19 and TRBJ1-5, with D unresolved. The CDR3 runs 14 residues. V was trimmed by 2 bases and J by 0 bases, leaving 5 bases between them. Germline assignment: CDR1 LNHDA and CDR2 SQIVND (reference sequence). In DNA form, the CDR3 reads TGTGCCAGTAGTATAATCTCTAGCAATCAGCCCCAGCATTTT. Translated: CASSIISSNQPQHF.

The chain couples TRBV5-1 to TRBJ1-1, with 8 bases that match TRBD1. Germline loops: CDR1 SGHRS, CDR2 YFSETQ. The trim removed 3 bases at V and 0 bases at J, leaving 7 bases unmatched. The CDR3 runs 16 residues. CDR3 residues: CASSSTGTGMNTEAFF. CDR3 bases: TGCGCCAGCAGCTCTACCGGGACAGGTATGAACACTGAAGCTTTCTTT.

The chain combines TRBV5-1 with TRBJ1-2; the D gene is possibly TRBD1 (5 bases). Germline V lookup: CDR1 SGHRS, CDR2 YFSETQ. Trimming stripped 4 bases from V and 2 bases from J, with 12 bases between. The CDR3 extends over 14 amino acids. CDR3 in amino acids: CASSPPQANYGYTF. The CDR3 nucleotides read TGCGCCAGCAGCCCCCCACAGGCGAACTATGGCTACACCTTC. Supplemented by reference TRBV5-1 and TRBJ1-2, the full variable domain reads KAGVTQTPRYLIKTRGQQVTLSCSPISGHRSVSWYQQTPGQGLQFLFEYFSETQRNKGNFPGRFSGRQFSNSRSEMNVSTLELGDSALYLCASSPPQANYGYTFGSGTRLTVV.

The V and J genes are TRBV30 and TRBJ1-2, with unresolved D. V lost 3 bases to trimming and J lost 4 bases, with 15 bases between them. The V gene's germline CDR1 is GTSNPN and CDR2 SVGIG (reference sequence). The CDR3 contains 14 residues. The CDR3: CAWRRDRSGYGYTF. In DNA form, the CDR3 reads TGTGCCTGGAGAAGAGATCGGAGCGGCTATGGCTACACCTTC. The full variable domain, in which reference TRBV30 and TRBJ1-2 provide the parts outside the CDR3, is SQTIHQWPATLVQPVGSPLSLECTVEGTSNPNLYWYRQAAGRGLQLLFYSVGIGQISSEVPQNLSASRPQDRQFILSSKKLLLSDSGFYLCAWRRDRSGYGYTFGSGTRLTVV.

This chain joins TRBV18 and TRBJ1-5; tentatively, D is TRBD1 (5 bases). V gave up 2 bases and J gave up 3 bases, with 8 bases separating them. In germline, CDR1 is KGHSH, CDR2 LQKENI. The CDR3 is 14 residues long. DNA of the CDR3: TGTGCCAGCTCACCAGGGGGGGACAATCAGCCCCAGCATTTT. This gives the protein CASSPGGDNQPQHF.

On this clone itself: An end of the junction differs from the germline gene, which may be a read error. V usage is TRBV11-2 and J usage is TRBJ1-2; 7 nucleotides line up with TRBD1. This CDR3 spans 17 amino acids. Germline V lookup: CDR1 SGHAT, CDR2 FQNNGV. CDR3 in amino acids: CASSLGTAQGPPLRTVF. In nucleotides, the CDR3 is TGTGCCAGCAGCTTAGGAACCGCACAGGGGCCACCGTTGAGGACCGTCTTC. Complete variable domain (other parts from reference TRBV11-2 and TRBJ1-2): EAGVAQSPRYKIIEKRQSVAFWCNPISGHATLYWYQQILGQGPKLLIQFQNNGVVDDSQLPKDRFSAERLKGVDSTLKIQPAKLEDSAVYLCASSLGTAQGPPLRTVFGSGTRLTVV.

The rearrangement links TRBV5-8 to TRBJ1-3; unclear D gene. The V gene's germline CDR1 is SGHTS and CDR2 YDEGEE. The V and J ends lost 0 bases and 4 bases respectively, with 5 bases between them. The CDR3 has 13 amino acids. The CDR3 sequence: CASSLDRGNTIYF. In DNA form, the CDR3 reads TGTGCCAGCAGCTTGGACAGAGGAAACACCATATATTTT.

This chain links TRBV7-9 with TRBJ2-7, with 7 bases that match TRBD1. The CDR3 sequence is 15 residues long. V gave up 5 bases and J gave up 6 bases; unmatched junction bases: 13. Germline CDR1 is SEHNR and CDR2 is FQNEAQ (reference sequence). CDR3 nucleotide sequence: TGTGCCAGCAGCCAAGGACAGGTCGGAGTTGGCGAGCAGTACTTC. It translates to CASSQGQVGVGEQYF.

The V gene is TRBV5-1, the J gene TRBJ1-2; D ambiguous. The germline gives CDR1 SGHRS, CDR2 YFSETQ. The CDR3 has 15 amino acids. Trimming removed 3 bases from V and 7 bases from J, with 19 bases in between. The DNA for the CDR3 is TGCGCCAGCAGCTCTACGGCGGATGTCTTATTTGGCTACACCTTC. It codes for CASSSTADVLFGYTF.

A word on this clone: The same CDR3 is also encoded by other DNA sequences in this sample. The rearrangement joins TRBV4-1 to TRBJ1-2; D may be TRBD1 (6 bases). The germline V and J ends were trimmed by 2 bases and 4 bases, with 11 bases remaining between them. The CDR3 length is 14 residues. CDR1 is MGHRA, CDR2 YSYEKL, per germline. The CDR3 reads CASSQIGQPYGYTF. The DNA of the CDR3 is TGCGCCAGCAGCCAAATAGGACAGCCCTATGGCTACACCTTC.

The chain uses TRBV6-6 and TRBJ1-5; D gene ambiguous. Trimming removed 2 bases from V and 1 base from J, with 9 bases in between. Germline V gene lookup returns CDR1 MNHNY and CDR2 SVGAGI (reference sequence). This CDR3 spans 15 amino acids. The CDR3: CASSYLQTSNQPQHF. Here the CDR3 DNA reads TGTGCCAGCAGTTACCTACAGACAAGCAATCAGCCCCAGCATTTT.

J is TRBJ1-5 and V is TRBV19; D possibly corresponds to TRBD1 (5 bases). The V end lost 3 bases, the J end lost 0 bases, and 9 bases lay between the germline ends. The CDR3 is made up of 15 amino acids. The germline V gene encodes CDR1 LNHDA and CDR2 SQIVND (reference sequence). CDR3 nucleotides: TGTGCCAGTAGTATTAAGGGGTATAGCAATCAGCCCCAGCATTTT. Translation gives CASSIKGYSNQPQHF. The whole variable domain, remainder taken from reference TRBV19 and TRBJ1-5, is DGGITQSPKYLFRKEGQNVTLSCEQNLNHDAMYWYRQDPGQGLRLIYYSQIVNDFQKGDIAEGYSVSREKKESFPLTVTSAQKNPTAFYLCASSIKGYSNQPQHFGDGTRLSIL.

This chain uses TRBV5-1 with TRBJ1-1, with D tentatively TRBD1 (6 bases). CDR1 is SGHRS, CDR2 YFSETQ, per germline. The CDR3 consists of 14 residues. Trimming cost V 4 bases and J 5 bases, with 15 bases left between them. The CDR3 DNA sequence: TGCGCCAGCAGCATGGACAGCTTTGGGACTGAAGCTTTCTTT. Protein product: CASSMDSFGTEAFF.

The chain carries TRBV19 and TRBJ1-4; 8 positions match TRBD1. V lost 3 bases, J lost 6 bases, and 6 bases stayed unmatched. The CDR3 totals 15 residues. In germline, CDR1 is LNHDA, CDR2 SQIVND (reference sequence). CDR3 nucleotide sequence: TGTGCCAGTAGTATCGGACAGGGTGTTTATGAAAAACTGTTTTTT. As protein: CASSIGQGVYEKLFF. Full variable domain (missing parts from reference TRBV19 and TRBJ1-4): DGGITQSPKYLFRKEGQNVTLSCEQNLNHDAMYWYRQDPGQGLRLIYYSQIVNDFQKGDIAEGYSVSREKKESFPLTVTSAQKNPTAFYLCASSIGQGVYEKLFFGSGTQLSVL.

The genes are TRBV28 and TRBJ2-2; D may be TRBD2 (6 bases). Germline CDR1 and CDR2: MDHEN and SYDVKM. The V gene lost 5 bases and the J gene lost 1 base, with 11 bases spanning the gap. This CDR3 comprises 15 residues. The CDR3: CASSLRLENTGELFF. The CDR3 bases are TGTGCCAGCAGTCTCCGACTAGAGAACACCGGGGAGCTGTTTTTT.

This clone was counted between two and nine times. The chain carries TRBV6-1 and TRBJ1-5, with D hard to call. The CDR3 totals 17 residues. Germline V gene sequence: CDR1 MNHNS, CDR2 SASEGT. Trimming removed 4 bases from V and 4 bases from J, with 20 bases in between. DNA for the CDR3: TGTGCCAGCAGTGGAAATATCCGCGGGATCTTAAATCAGCCCCAGCATTTT. Translation: CASSGNIRGILNQPQHF.

The rearrangement links TRBV5-4 to TRBJ2-3; D is ambiguous. CDR1 and CDR2 from the germline V gene are SGHNT and YYREEE (reference sequence). V gave up 0 bases and J gave up 4 bases, with 6 bases separating them. The CDR3 is 13 residues long. The CDR3 sequence is CASSLVRADTQYF. The CDR3 coding sequence is TGTGCCAGCAGCTTGGTCCGAGCAGATACGCAGTATTTT.

In its sample, this clone was seen a few times. The V gene is TRBV19, the J gene TRBJ1-1; TRBD1 matches 8 bases. CDR1 is LNHDA and CDR2 is SQIVND in the germline V gene (reference sequence). V shed 5 bases and J 5 bases; nucleotides not matched to a gene: 7. The CDR3 has 14 residues. The CDR3 DNA follows: TGTGCCAGTAGTCGGGGACAGGCGAGGACTGAAGCTTTCTTT. Translating gives CASSRGQARTEAFF.

This chain links TRBV7-2 with TRBJ2-7; TRBD2 matches 8 bases. Trimming at V came to 6 bases and at J to 2 bases, leaving 9 bases not matched to a gene. Germline lookup yields CDR1 SGHTA and CDR2 FQGNSA. CDR3 length equals 15 residues. CDR3 DNA: TGTGCCAGCAGGGGGAGAAGCGGGGGTACCTACGAGCAGTACTTC. Translating it yields CASRGRSGGTYEQYF. Based on the CDR3 plus reference TRBV7-2 and TRBJ2-7, the full variable domain is GAGVSQSPSNKVTEKGKDVELRCDPISGHTALYWYRQSLGQGLEFLIYFQGNSAPDKSGLPSDRFSAERTGGSVSTLTIQRTQQEDSAVYLCASRGRSGGTYEQYFGPGTRLTVT.

J is TRBJ2-3 and V is TRBV10-3; 10 bases agree with TRBD2. V trimming: 10 bases; J trimming: 4 bases; junction bases outside the gene matches: 11. This CDR3 has 15 amino acids. Germline V CDR1 and CDR2: ENHRY, SYGVKD. The CDR3 spells CASRPERGGADTQYF. The CDR3, as DNA: TGTGCCAGCCGACCTGAGCGGGGGGGGGCAGATACGCAGTATTTT.

In its sample, this clone was seen once. The chain has TRBV10-3 and TRBJ2-5, with TRBD1 matching over 7 bases. CDR1 and CDR2 (germline): ENHRY, SYGVKD. The CDR3 length is 14 residues. Germline trimming cut 3 bases from V and 2 bases from J; bases unmatched to any gene: 3. CDR3 in DNA: TGTGCCATCAGTGACAGGGACAGACAAGAGACCCAGTACTTC. Translated: CAISDRDRQETQYF.

This chain links TRBV5-1 with TRBJ1-4; TRBD1 is a possible D gene (5 bases). Trimming removed 0 bases from V and 8 bases from J, with 14 bases in between. Per the germline V gene, CDR1 is SGHRS and CDR2 is YFSETQ. This CDR3 region has 15 residues. As DNA, the CDR3 is TGCGCCAGCAGCTTGGCCCCAGGGATGAAAGAAAAACTGTTTTTT. It specifies CASSLAPGMKEKLFF.

This chain joins TRBV20-1 and TRBJ2-5; D unclear. The CDR3 is made up of 10 amino acids. The germline CDR1 and CDR2 sequences are DFQATT and SNEGSKA (reference sequence). With 5 bases removed from V and 3 bases from J, the gap between germline ends came to 4 bases. This CDR3 reads CSAPEETQYF. The CDR3, as DNA: TGCAGTGCTCCGGAAGAGACCCAGTACTTC.

The rearrangement links TRBV21-1 to TRBJ1-5. TRBV21-1 is a pseudogene. There are 17 residues in the CDR3. The CDR3 DNA reads TGTGCCAGCAGCCATCGGATACCGGGACGGGGGGATCAGCCCCAGCATTTT. This encodes CASSHRIPGRGDQPQHF.

This clone has more than one count but fewer than ten. V is TRBV4-3 and J is TRBJ1-2; 8 nucleotides match TRBD1. CDR1 LGHNA and CDR2 YSLEER come from the germline V gene. The CDR3 is 14 residues long. V was clipped by 6 bases and J by 5 bases; unmatched bases: 8. The CDR3 spells CASSPDRVGYGYTF. The CDR3 DNA follows: TGCGCCAGCAGTCCGGACAGGGTAGGGTATGGCTACACCTTC.

The chain joins TRBV6-6 to TRBJ1-2, with 7 bases aligning to TRBD1. There are 15 residues in the CDR3. The V segment lost 7 bases and the J segment 7 bases; nucleotides outside the gene matches: 15. Germline V gene data show CDR1 as MNHNY and CDR2 as SVGAGI (reference sequence). Here the CDR3 reads CASNSRQGRVRGYTF. The DNA for the CDR3 is TGTGCCAGCAACTCAAGACAGGGTCGGGTTCGTGGCTACACCTTC.

This sequence joins TRBV28 and TRBJ1-5, with TRBD1 matching over 8 bases. The germline CDR1 and CDR2 sequences are MDHEN and SYDVKM. There are 15 residues in the CDR3. Trimming at V came to 5 bases and at J to 4 bases, leaving 7 bases not matched to a gene. The CDR3 DNA reads TGTGCCAGCAGTCCCGACGACAGGGGAAATCAGCCCCAGCATTTT. Protein product: CASSPDDRGNQPQHF.

This sequence joins TRBV28 and TRBJ1-4; 7 nucleotides match TRBD1. CDR1 MDHEN and CDR2 SYDVKM come from the germline V gene. CDR3 length equals 19 residues. The V gene end was trimmed by 5 bases and the J gene end by 8 bases; junction bases not matched to a gene: 23. The CDR3 bases are TGTGCCAGCAGTCCCTACCTTTGGGGACCCGACAGGGTAGAAGAAAAACTGTTTTTT. Protein sequence: CASSPYLWGPDRVEEKLFF. Full variable domain (outside the CDR3, taken from reference TRBV28 and TRBJ1-4): DVKVTQSSRYLVKRTGEKVFLECVQDMDHENMFWYRQDPGLGLRLIYFSYDVKMKEKGDIPEGYSVSREKKERFSLILESASTNQTSMYLCASSPYLWGPDRVEEKLFFGSGTQLSVL.

The chain's CDR3 is CASSSYRTPSYEQYF. The CDR3 DNA is TGTGCCAGCAGCTCCTACAGGACCCCCTCCTACGAGCAGTACTTC. The chain recombines TRBV12-1 with TRBJ2-7; the D segment call TRBD1 is taken from the table without a DNA check. TRBV12-1 is given as a pseudogene. The CDR3 extends over 15 amino acids.